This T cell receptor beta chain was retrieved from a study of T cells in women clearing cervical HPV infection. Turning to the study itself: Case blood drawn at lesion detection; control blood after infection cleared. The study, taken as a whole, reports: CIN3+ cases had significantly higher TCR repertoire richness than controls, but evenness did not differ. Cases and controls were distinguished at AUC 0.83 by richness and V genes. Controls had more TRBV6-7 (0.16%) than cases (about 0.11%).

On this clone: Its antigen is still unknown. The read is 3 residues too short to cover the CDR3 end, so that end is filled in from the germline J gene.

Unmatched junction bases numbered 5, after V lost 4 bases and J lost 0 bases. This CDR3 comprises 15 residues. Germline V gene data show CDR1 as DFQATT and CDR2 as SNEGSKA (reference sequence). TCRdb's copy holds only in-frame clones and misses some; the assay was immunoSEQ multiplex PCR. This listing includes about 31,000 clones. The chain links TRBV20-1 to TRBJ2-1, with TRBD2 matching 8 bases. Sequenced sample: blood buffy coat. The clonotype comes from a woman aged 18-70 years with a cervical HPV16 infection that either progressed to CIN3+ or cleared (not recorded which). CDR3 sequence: CSANAGGLSYNEQFF. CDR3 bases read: TGCAGTGCTAACGCGGGAGGACTCTCCTACAATGAG.